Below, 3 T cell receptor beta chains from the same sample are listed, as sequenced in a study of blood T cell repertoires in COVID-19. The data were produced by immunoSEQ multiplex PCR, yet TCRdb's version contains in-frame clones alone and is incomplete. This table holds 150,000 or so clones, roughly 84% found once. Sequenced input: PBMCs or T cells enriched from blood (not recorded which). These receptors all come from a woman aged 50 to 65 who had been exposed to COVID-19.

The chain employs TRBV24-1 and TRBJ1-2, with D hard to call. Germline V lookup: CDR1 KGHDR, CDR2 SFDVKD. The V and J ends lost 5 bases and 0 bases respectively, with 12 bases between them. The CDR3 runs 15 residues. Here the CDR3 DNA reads TGTGCCACCAGTGCCTCATGGGAGACTAACTATGGCTACACCTTC. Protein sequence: CATSASWETNYGYTF.

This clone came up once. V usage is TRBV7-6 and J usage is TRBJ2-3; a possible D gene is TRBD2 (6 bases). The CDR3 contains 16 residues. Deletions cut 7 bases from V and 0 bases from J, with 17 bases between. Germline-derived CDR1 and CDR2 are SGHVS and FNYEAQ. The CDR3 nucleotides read TGTGCCAGCACCCAGCGGGCAACTTCTAGCACAGATACGCAGTATTTT. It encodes CASTQRATSSTDTQYF.

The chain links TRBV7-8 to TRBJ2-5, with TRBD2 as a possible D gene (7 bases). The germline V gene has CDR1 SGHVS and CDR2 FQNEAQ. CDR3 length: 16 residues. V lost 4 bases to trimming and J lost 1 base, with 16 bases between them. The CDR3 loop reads CASSWWRGPPQETQYF. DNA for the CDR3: TGTGCCAGCAGCTGGTGGCGGGGGCCCCCCCAAGAGACCCAGTACTTC.